A single sample is the source of the 14 T cell receptor beta chains below, sequenced in a study of a mutant IDH1 vaccine in newly diagnosed glioma. Profiling relied on immunoSEQ multiplex PCR, and the TCRdb table lists in-frame clones only, not all of them. Of over 60,000 clones in the sample, 80% to 90% are singletons; the top ten hold 5.4%. Sample time point: week 35, safety follow-up. The vaccine gave 300 ug of a 20-mer mutant IDH1 peptide subcutaneously per dose. These receptors have no known antigen. Here the sequenced sample was PBMCs, taken from a glioma patient whose treatment included an IDH1 peptide vaccine. The receptors originated from a man aged 40-49 years with glioma.

The J gene is TRBJ2-3, the V gene TRBV6-6; D unclear. Germline CDR1 is MNHNY and CDR2 is SVGAGI (reference sequence). Between the trimmed V and J ends, which lost 11 bases and 5 bases, there was a span of 17 bases. The CDR3 totals 13 residues. The CDR3 sequence is CAAIRSLLDTQYF. CDR3 in DNA: TGTGCCGCCATCCGGAGCCTTTTAGATACGCAGTATTTT.

V usage is TRBV20-1 and J usage is TRBJ2-4, with D unresolved. Between the trimmed V and J ends, which lost 6 bases and 9 bases, there was a span of 12 bases. CDR1 is DFQATT, CDR2 SNEGSKA, per germline (reference sequence). The CDR3 runs to 11 residues. The chain's CDR3 is CSARKPAIQYF. CDR3 nucleotide sequence: TGCAGTGCACGCAAGCCGGCCATTCAGTACTTC.

The V call is TRBV6-5, the J call TRBJ2-2; 10 positions agree with TRBD2. Germline V lookup: CDR1 MNHEY, CDR2 SVGAGI. V lost 2 bases, J lost 7 bases, and 4 bases stayed unmatched. This CDR3 has 15 residues. The CDR3 nucleotides are TGTGCCAGCAGTTACAGCGGGGGGGCAAACGGGGAGCTGTTTTTT. This gives the protein CASSYSGGANGELFF.

CDR3 in DNA: TGTGCCAGCAGCTTAGCCGGCAGAGGGTCCGGCTACACCTTC. Protein product: CASSLAGRGSGYTF. The J gene is TRBJ1-2, the V gene TRBV7-2; D is unresolved. Germline CDR1 and CDR2: SGHTA and FQGNSA. V was trimmed by 0 bases and J by 8 bases, leaving 13 bases between them. The length of the CDR3 is 14 residues.

The CDR3 bases are TGTGCCATCAGGACAGGGGACGGTGGCTCCTACAATGAGCAGTTCTTC. Its protein product is CAIRTGDGGSYNEQFF. The V and J genes are TRBV10-3 and TRBJ2-1; TRBD1 matches at 8 bases. Losses at the gene ends were 6 bases for V and 0 bases for J; bases not matched to a gene: 7. Germline V gives CDR1 ENHRY, CDR2 SYGVKD. The CDR3 is 16 residues long.

The rearrangement uses TRBV18 and TRBJ2-3; D remains unclear. Germline assignment: CDR1 KGHSH and CDR2 LQKENI. The V end was cut by 1 base, the J end by 1 base, with 12 bases between. There are 16 residues in the CDR3. CDR3 residues: CASSPLRKLGTDTQYF. The CDR3, as DNA: TGTGCCAGCTCACCACTACGCAAATTGGGCACAGATACGCAGTATTTT. The complete variable domain, with remaining parts taken from reference TRBV18 and TRBJ2-3, reads NAGVMQNPRHLVRRRGQEARLRCSPMKGHSHVYWYRQLPEEGLKFMVYLQKENIIDESGMPKERFSAEFPKEGPSILRIQQVVRGDSAAYFCASSPLRKLGTDTQYFGPGTRLTVL.

The chain carries TRBV6-5 and TRBJ1-2, with a weak D call TRBD1 (6 bases). V lost 0 bases and J 7 bases, leaving 12 bases between the germline ends. From germline, CDR1 is MNHEY and CDR2 SVGAGI. This CDR3 is built from 14 residues. In DNA form, the CDR3 reads TGTGCCAGCAGTTACTCGAGGGGGGCCCCTGGCTACACCTTC. Protein sequence: CASSYSRGAPGYTF.

This clone appeared a single time. V is TRBV9 and J is TRBJ2-7, with 9 bases fitting TRBD1. V was pared by 2 bases and J by 4 bases, with 4 bases of the junction left unmatched. The CDR3 loop spans 14 amino acids. CDR1 and CDR2 from the germline V gene are SGDLS and YYNGEE. The CDR3 sequence is CASSVGTGIYEQYF. In DNA form, the CDR3 reads TGTGCCAGCAGCGTCGGGACAGGGATTTACGAGCAGTACTTC. Variable domain in full (rest from reference TRBV9 and TRBJ2-7): DSGVTQTPKHLITATGQRVTLRCSPRSGDLSVYWYQQSLDQGLQFLIQYYNGEERAKGNILERFSAQQFPDLHSELNLSSLELGDSALYFCASSVGTGIYEQYFGPGTRLTVT.

In regard to this clone: At one of its ends the junction is not consistent with the germline gene, which may arise from a read error. The chain has TRBV5-8 and TRBJ2-7; D may correspond to TRBD1 or TRBD2 (5 bases each). Germline CDR1 SGHTS, CDR2 YDEGEE. The CDR3 has 14 amino acids. CDR3 bases: TGTGCCAGCACCTTGGGACCCAACTCCTACGAGCAGTACTTC. This translates into CASTLGPNSYEQYF.

The chain links TRBV29-1 to TRBJ2-3, with D perhaps given as TRBD1 or TRBD2 (5 bases each). The CDR3 is 12 residues long. V was pared by 4 bases and J by 6 bases, with 11 bases between. Looked up from germline, CDR1 is SQVTM and CDR2 is ANQGSEA. The CDR3 loop reads CSVGDPRDTQYF. The CDR3 bases are TGCAGCGTTGGGGACCCCCGCGATACGCAGTATTTT.

The V and J genes are TRBV6-5 and TRBJ2-7; possible D gene TRBD2, 7 bases. CDR1 MNHEY and CDR2 SVGAGI come from the germline V gene. The CDR3 extends over 15 amino acids. Trimming cost V 8 bases and J 0 bases, with 17 bases left between them. The CDR3 DNA is TGTGCCAGCGGGAGGGGGTGGGGTAGCTCCTACGAGCAGTACTTC. It is translated as CASGRGWGSSYEQYF.

V and J are TRBV27 and TRBJ2-2, with a weak D call TRBD1 (6 bases). The ends were cut back, 10 bases at V and 3 bases at J, with 27 bases in the middle. This CDR3 spans 18 amino acids. Germline CDR1 reads MNHEY; CDR2 reads SMNVEV (reference sequence). The CDR3 loop reads CANIEFEQGWADTGELFF. As DNA, the CDR3 is TGTGCCAACATTGAATTCGAACAGGGCTGGGCGGACACCGGGGAGCTGTTTTTT.

The chain joins TRBV28 to TRBJ2-3; D not certain. The CDR3 spans 13 residues. In germline, CDR1 is MDHEN, CDR2 SYDVKM. V was pared by 2 bases and J by 4 bases, with 7 bases between. As DNA, the CDR3 is TGTGCCAGCAGTTTACCCCAGGCAGATACGCAGTATTTT. Amino acids: CASSLPQADTQYF.

J is TRBJ1-6 and V is TRBV2, with a weak D call TRBD1 (5 bases). V lost 2 bases to trimming and J lost 11 bases, with 13 bases between them. The germline V gene has CDR1 SNHLY and CDR2 FYNNEI. There are 14 residues in the CDR3. The CDR3 nucleotides are TGTGCCAGCAGTGAATACCAGGGAAGTGCACCCCTCCACTTT. Protein: CASSEYQGSAPLHF.